The 2 T cell receptor beta chains listed next were all sequenced from one sample in a study of T cells in Graves' hyperthyroidism and ophthalmopathy. RNA transcripts provided the source from which TCR beta CDR3 regions were amplified. A set of HTBI primers served as the primers for a first-round RT-PCR of the TCR CDR3. MiXCR was run by TCRdb on the multiplex PCR reads, yielding one entry per CDR3 protein. The table records 550,000 to 700,000 distinct CDR3 sequences, more than 45% of them present only once. Input material: peripheral blood or thyroid tissue (not recorded which). The receptors were sampled from an adult woman with Graves' disease, either hyperthyroidism or ophthalmopathy (not recorded which).

The table lists this clonotype with many counts. The chain employs TRBV9 and TRBJ2-2; D gene uncertain. CDR3 length: 13 amino acids. V lost 0 bases and J 6 bases, leaving 6 bases between the germline ends. Germline V gives CDR1 SGDLS, CDR2 YYNGEE. In DNA, the CDR3 is TGTGCCAGCAGCGTAGCGGGCCCCGGGGAGCTGTTTTTT. Its translation: CASSVAGPGELFF.

Ten or more counts support this clonotype. The J gene is TRBJ1-2, the V gene TRBV28; 9 bases map to TRBD1. The J segment lost 6 bases and the V segment lost 6 bases, leaving 5 bases of the junction unmatched. Germline V gene sequence: CDR1 MDHEN, CDR2 SYDVKM. The CDR3 extends over 13 amino acids. As DNA, the CDR3 is TGTGCCAGCAGCTCGGACAGGGGCAATGGCTACACCTTC. It yields the protein CASSSDRGNGYTF.